The T cell receptor beta chain under discussion was sequenced for a study of identifying expanded T cells in peripheral blood. Study-wide points: Variance in clone template counts between approximately 2-week samples significantly increased with total template count across all healthy donors. Over approximately two and four weeks, about 15 and 18 clones changed, versus approximately 1.2 between replicates.

The method was immunoSEQ multiplex PCR; TCRdb's version includes in-frame clones alone and lacks a portion of them. The sample records 100,000 to 150,000 clones, 75% to 90% being singletons. About this clone itself: Its antigen is unknown.

J lost 7 bases, V lost 8 bases, and 19 bases had no gene match. This CDR3 spans 16 amino acids. Germline CDR1 is SGDLS and CDR2 is YYNGEE. The V gene is TRBV9, the J gene TRBJ1-2, with 8 bases that match TRBD1. The receptor's source is a person aged 18-70 years in good health. Sequencing input: blood. The CDR3 nucleotides read TGTGCCAGTTCCCCCGACCCCAGCAGGGGGCTATTTGGCTACACCTTC. Translating it yields CASSPDPSRGLFGYTF.